One and the same sample provided the 4 T cell receptor beta chains below, sequenced in a study of blood T cells in healthy people across ages. The second PCR ran roughly 6 to 11 cycles with a sample-barcoded 5' primer and J-beta primers. TCRdb re-analysed the 5' RACE reads in MiXCR, keeping a single row per CDR3 protein. The table records fewer than 900,000 distinct CDR3 sequences, about 34% of them present only once. Source material: blood. The receptor set was obtained from a man younger than 35 in good health.

The chain carries TRBV20-1 and TRBJ1-1; D ambiguous. This CDR3 region has 13 residues. V was clipped by 3 bases and J by 6 bases, with 14 bases between them. CDR1 and CDR2 from the germline V gene are DFQATT and SNEGSKA (reference sequence). The CDR3 DNA is TGCAGTGCTAGCAAGGGAGAGGCTCCTGAAGCTTTCTTT. As protein: CSASKGEAPEAFF.

The table lists this clonotype with a few counts. The chain links TRBV27 to TRBJ1-1; no clear D gene. The CDR3 totals 15 residues. V lost 1 base and J lost 0, with 9 bases in between. Germline V gives CDR1 MNHEY, CDR2 SMNVEV (reference sequence). Written as DNA, the CDR3 is TGTGCCAGCAGTTTATTGGGCATGATGAACACTGAAGCTTTCTTT. Translation gives CASSLLGMMNTEAFF.

The V call is TRBV10-3, the J call TRBJ1-1, with 12 bases that match TRBD1. The CDR3 has 15 amino acids. After removal of 4 bases from V and 6 bases from J, the junction contained 6 bases not matched to a gene. The V gene's germline CDR1 is ENHRY and CDR2 SYGVKD. CDR3 sequence: CAISVGTGGFAEAFF. DNA for the CDR3: TGTGCCATCAGTGTTGGGACAGGGGGCTTCGCTGAAGCTTTCTTT.

In this sample, this clonotype turned up a few times. The gene calls are TRBV6-2 or TRBV6-3 and TRBJ2-5; no reliable D call. The CDR3 is 17 amino acids. Germline V gene lookup returns CDR1 MNHEY and CDR2 SVGEGT. The V and J ends lost 7 bases and 5 bases respectively, with 26 bases between them. CDR3 DNA sequence: TGTGCCAGCAAAACCCCTTCGGATATACCGTCCTGGGAGACCCAGTACTTC. Protein: CASKTPSDIPSWETQYF.